One and the same sample provided the 3 T cell receptor beta chains below, sequenced in a study of blood T cell repertoires in COVID-19. Sequencing was performed with immunoSEQ multiplex PCR; in TCRdb, only in-frame clones are kept and a portion is missing. The sample yields under 250,000 clones, around 83% seen once. Specimen: peripheral blood. These receptor sequences come from a woman aged 45-65 years with acute or convalescent COVID-19.

The chain links TRBV5-6 to TRBJ1-1; a weak D match, TRBD1 (6 bases). Trimming left V 3 bases short and J 2 bases short, with 8 bases between. Germline V lookup: CDR1 SGHDT, CDR2 YYEEEE. This CDR3 contains 13 residues. The CDR3 nucleotides are TGTGCCAGCAGCTCACAGGGTAACACTGAAGCTTTCTTT. Protein: CASSSQGNTEAFF. Looking up the rest from reference TRBV5-6 and TRBJ1-1 gives the full variable domain: DAGVTQSPTHLIKTRGQQVTLRCSPKSGHDTVSWYQQALGQGPQFIFQYYEEEERQRGNFPDRFSGHQFPNYSSELNVNALLLGDSALYLCASSSQGNTEAFFGQGTRLTVV.

The chain is built from TRBV19 and TRBJ1-1, with 9 bases identical to TRBD1. This CDR3 is 14 amino acids long. Germline-derived CDR1 and CDR2 are LNHDA and SQIVND (reference sequence). J lost 5 bases, V lost 4 bases, and 5 bases had no gene match. CDR3 in DNA: TGTGCCAGTAGTAAACGGACAGGGGAAACTGAAGCTTTCTTT. Its translation is CASSKRTGETEAFF.

This clone was detected once. This chain joins TRBV24-1 and TRBJ1-2, with D tentatively TRBD1 (5 bases). V shed 5 bases and J shed 1 base, with 7 bases lying between them. The germline CDR1 and CDR2 sequences are KGHDR and SFDVKD. The CDR3 totals 13 residues. This CDR3 is CATSGTFNYGYTF. DNA for the CDR3: TGTGCCACCAGTGGGACATTTAACTATGGCTACACCTTC.